This TCR beta chain appears in the sequencing data of a study of CD8 T cells in ankylosing spondylitis. General observations from the study: The study looked at matched synovial fluid samples from ankylosing spondylitis patients. Disease-linked clones were reported to be significantly enriched there. Disease-linked clones had a CD8+ phenotype and relatively low frequency in peripheral blood. In reactive arthritis synovial fluid and blood, some motif variants had been reported before. Among TCR beta sequences, a motif of several highly homologous variants appeared characteristic of ankylosing spondylitis blood.

Libraries of TCR beta came from quantitative 5'-RACE with molecular barcodes. TCRdb fed the 5' RACE reads into MiXCR, producing one record per CDR3 protein. The sample gives approximately 220,000 distinct CDR3 sequences, approximately 16% of which show up once; about two fifths is in the top ten. This clonotype came up a few times. Its specificity is not known. The length of the CDR3 is 16 residues. Per germline, CDR1 MGHRA and CDR2 YSYEKL. The junction had 9 bases not matched to a gene; V was cut back by 3 bases and J by 1 base. The chain joins TRBV4-1 to TRBJ2-7, with 7 nucleotides matching TRBD2. The clonotype comes from a male donor with ankylosing spondylitis. The sample comprised blood, either unsorted or a sorted T cell fraction (not recorded which). In nucleotides, the CDR3 is TGCGCCAGCAGCCATTCACTAGCGATGGGATCCTACGAGCAGTACTTC. This translates into CASSHSLAMGSYEQYF.